The clone carrying this T cell receptor beta chain has just one count. Only in-frame clones appear in the TCRdb table, and some are missing; sequencing was by immunoSEQ multiplex PCR. The sample includes roughly 1,600,000 clones, 98% of them seen just once. This sample is part of a study of shared clonotypes between healthy human individuals. V lost 3 bases, J lost 2 bases, and 11 bases lay in between. CDR1 SGHRS and CDR2 YFSETQ come from the germline V gene. The CDR3 is 14 residues long. The clonotype comes from a young man in good health. The source material was naive CD4+ T cells sorted from blood. Subset of the sample: CD45RA+ positively selected. This chain links TRBV5-1 with TRBJ1-1; D gene uncertain. CDR3 bases: TGCGCCAGCAGCTACCAGTGGGAAAACACTGAAGCTTTCTTT. This gives the protein CASSYQWENTEAFF.